Presented here are 5 T cell receptor beta chains from one specimen sequenced in a study of T cell responses to AZD1222 COVID-19 vaccine. Sequencing used immunoSEQ multiplex PCR; TCRdb keeps in-frame clones, though not all of them. The profile covers 140,000 or so clones, with more than 75% appearing a single time and 2.5% to 3.5% taken by the ten largest. The specimen comprised peripheral blood, sampled 28 days after the second AZD1222 dose. All receptors come from an adult who received the AZD1222 COVID-19 vaccine.

V usage is TRBV6-5 and J usage is TRBJ2-5; D call uncertain. Trimming shortened V by 1 base and J by 2 bases, and 8 bases separated the two germline ends. The CDR3 has 14 residues. Germline V CDR1 and CDR2: MNHEY, SVGAGI. The CDR3 DNA sequence: TGTGCCAGCAGTTACTGGAAACAGCAAGAGACCCAGTACTTC. This translates into CASSYWKQQETQYF.

The gene calls are TRBV29-1 and TRBJ2-7, with D perhaps matching TRBD1 or TRBD2 (5 bases each). The length of the CDR3 is 11 residues. Per germline, CDR1 SQVTM and CDR2 ANQGSEA. V was trimmed by 7 bases and J by 6 bases, leaving 13 bases between them. The CDR3 nucleotides read TGCAGCGCCGGAGAGGGGTTCGAGCAGTACTTC. Translated: CSAGEGFEQYF.

This chain joins TRBV5-1 and TRBJ2-7, with unresolved D. Trimming shortened V by 0 bases and J by 4 bases, and 5 bases separated the two germline ends. The CDR3 sequence is 12 residues long. Per germline, CDR1 SGHRS and CDR2 YFSETQ. In DNA form, the CDR3 reads TGCGCCAGCAGCTTGGGGGGTTACGAGCAGTACTTC. Amino acid sequence: CASSLGGYEQYF. Using reference TRBV5-1 and TRBJ2-7 for the parts outside the CDR3, the full variable domain is KAGVTQTPRYLIKTRGQQVTLSCSPISGHRSVSWYQQTPGQGLQFLFEYFSETQRNKGNFPGRFSGRQFSNSRSEMNVSTLELGDSALYLCASSLGGYEQYFGPGTRLTVT.

With respect to this clone: This sample includes further DNA sequences coding for the same CDR3. This chain joins TRBV5-1 and TRBJ2-5, with 10 bases aligning to TRBD2. Germline trimming cut 1 base from V and 2 bases from J; bases unmatched to any gene: 2. The CDR3 sequence is 15 residues long. Looked up from germline, CDR1 is SGHRS and CDR2 is YFSETQ. CDR3 region: CASSLSGRGQETQYF. In DNA form, the CDR3 reads TGCGCCAGCAGCTTGAGCGGGAGGGGACAAGAGACCCAGTACTTC.

V and J are TRBV12-3 or TRBV12-4 and TRBJ2-7; maybe TRBD2 (5 bases). CDR3 length: 13 residues. Trimming took off 1 base at V and 7 bases at J, with 11 bases between the two ends. CDR3 DNA sequence: TGTGCCAGCAGTTTAGGAGGCCCGGGAGAGCAGTACTTC. This codes for CASSLGGPGEQYF.